This TCR beta chain was retrieved from a study of T cell responses to AZD1222 COVID-19 vaccine. The CDR3 sequence is 12 residues long. Germline lookup yields CDR1 SNHLY and CDR2 FYNNEI. Between the trimmed V and J ends, which lost 6 bases and 4 bases, there was a span of 9 bases. Produced via immunoSEQ multiplex PCR; TCRdb's table is partial and in-frame only. The table records 90,000 to 95,000 clones, about 88% of them present only once. The source of this sequence is an adult in good health. V is TRBV2 and J is TRBJ1-1, with unresolved D. The source was peripheral blood, collected on day 0 of AZD1222 vaccination. In nucleotides, the CDR3 is TGTGCCAGCAGCCCCGAGTCCACTGAAGCTTTCTTT. This codes for CASSPESTEAFF.